This TCR beta chain came from a study of Ad26.COV2.S vaccination and SARS-CoV-2 variants. Treatment here: some 20 received Ad26.COV2.S at low or high dose, single or two shots; 5 received placebo; per-sample allocation not given. At day 63 after the first vaccine or placebo injection, samples were drawn. Expression of Wuhan-strain SARS-CoV-2 spike came from the Ad26 vector that formed the vaccine. CDR1 SEHNR and CDR2 FQNEAQ come from the germline V gene (reference sequence). This CDR3 has 14 amino acids. Deletions cut 1 base from V and 15 bases from J, with 19 bases between. Generated by immunoSEQ multiplex PCR, the TCRdb table keeps only in-frame clones and is missing some. Seen here are some 350,000 clones, roughly 81% observed once, and the top ten hold less than 4%.

The chain carries TRBV7-9 and TRBJ2-4; D uncertain. The clonotype was recovered from a person between 18 and 65 years old who received the Ad26.COV2.S COVID-19 vaccine or a placebo. Sequencing was performed on peripheral blood, taken in a trial of Ad26.COV2.S vaccine versus placebo. CDR3 in DNA: TGTGCCAGCAGCTTAGACCACTCGGCCCCTCAAGGGTACTTC. Translation gives CASSLDHSAPQGYF.